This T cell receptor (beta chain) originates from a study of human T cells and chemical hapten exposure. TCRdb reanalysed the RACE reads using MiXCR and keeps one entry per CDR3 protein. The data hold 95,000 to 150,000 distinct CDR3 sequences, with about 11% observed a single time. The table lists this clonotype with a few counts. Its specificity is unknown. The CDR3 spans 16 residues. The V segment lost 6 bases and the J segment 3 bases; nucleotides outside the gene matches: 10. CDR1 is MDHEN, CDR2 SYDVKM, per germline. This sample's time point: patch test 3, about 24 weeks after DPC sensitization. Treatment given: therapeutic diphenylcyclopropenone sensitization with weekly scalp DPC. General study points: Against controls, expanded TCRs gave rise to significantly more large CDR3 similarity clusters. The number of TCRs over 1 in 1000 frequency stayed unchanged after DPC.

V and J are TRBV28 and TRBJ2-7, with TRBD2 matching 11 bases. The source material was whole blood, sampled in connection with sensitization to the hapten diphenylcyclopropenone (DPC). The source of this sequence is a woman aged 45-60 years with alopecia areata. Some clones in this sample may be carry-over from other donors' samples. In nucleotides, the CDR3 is TGTGCCAGCAGCTCCCCCCAGACTAGCGGGAACTACGAGCAGTACTTC. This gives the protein CASSSPQTSGNYEQYF. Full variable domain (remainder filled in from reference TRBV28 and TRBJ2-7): DVKVTQSSRYLVKRTGEKVFLECVQDMDHENMFWYRQDPGLGLRLIYFSYDVKMKEKGDIPEGYSVSREKKERFSLILESASTNQTSMYLCASSSPQTSGNYEQYFGPGTRLTVT.